The sequence of this T cell receptor beta chain was determined in a study of T cell changes during pregnancy in multiple sclerosis. Sequenced by immunoSEQ multiplex PCR; TCRdb stores in-frame clones only, minus some. The table includes tens of thousands of clones, roughly nine tenths detected once. The germline gives CDR1 SGHKS, CDR2 YYEKEE (reference sequence). CDR3 length equals 16 residues. V lost 3 bases, J lost 2 bases, and 15 bases lay in between. V and J are TRBV5-5 and TRBJ1-5; D possibly corresponds to TRBD1 (6 bases). This TCR came from a female donor with multiple sclerosis, enrolled in a pregnancy study. The sequences come from CD4+ T cells from peripheral blood mononuclear cells, collected after pregnancy. The CDR3 reads CASSYTGLSGNQPQHF. Written as DNA, the CDR3 is TGTGCCAGCAGCTACACAGGGCTCTCGGGCAATCAGCCCCAGCATTTT.